The rows below give T cell receptor beta chains drawn from one sample of a study of shared clonotypes between healthy human individuals. This table comes from immunoSEQ multiplex PCR, and its TCRdb copy is limited to in-frame clones, with some not included. Here the sample spans 520,000 or so clones, 79% being singletons. The sample consisted of PBMCs. Every receptor here comes from a woman aged 40 to 50 in good health. Some clones in this sample may be carry-over from other donors' samples. Each CDR3 is given with its conserved first and last residue. D genes are given only for firm matches. Rows give clone size only sometimes, using once, few, many, or a class for an expanded clone.

>TRBJ2-3|.|TRBD2|TRBV27
CASSLYGRATGTDTQYF
TGTGCCAGCAGTTTATACGGGAGGGCGACGGGCACAGATACGCAGTATTTT
>TRBJ1-1|.|.|TRBV21-1
CASTTNMGLITEAFF
TGTGCCAGCACCACAAACATGGGGCTAATCACTGAAGCTTTCTTT
>TRBJ2-3|.|TRBD1|TRBV10-3
CAISIGTGWSDTQYF
TGTGCCATCAGTATTGGGACAGGATGGTCAGATACGCAGTATTTT
>TRBJ2-1|.|.|TRBV7-2
CASSLGVAASLGRQFF
TGTGCCAGCAGCCTAGGTGTAGCGGCCTCGCTGGGCAGGCAGTTCTTC
>TRBJ2-7|.|TRBD2|TRBV27
CASSFRGTSGSHEQYF
TGTGCCAGCAGTTTCAGAGGCACTAGCGGGAGTCACGAGCAGTACTTC
>TRBJ1-5|.|.|TRBV28
CASRPAGSQDQPQHF
TGTGCCAGCAGACCAGCGGGCAGCCAGGATCAGCCCCAGCATTTT
>TRBJ2-3|.|TRBD2|TRBV27
CASSATSGVGTDTQYF
TGTGCCAGCAGTGCAACTAGCGGGGTGGGCACAGATACGCAGTATTTT
>TRBJ1-5|.|.|TRBV6-1
CASRTGGTQPQHF
TGTGCCAGCAGGACGGGTGGGACCCAGCCCCAGCATTTT
>TRBJ2-7|.|TRBD1|TRBV5-1
CASSTRTGPSEQYF
TGCGCCAGCAGCACCCGGACAGGGCCAAGCGAGCAGTACTTC
>TRBJ2-3|.|TRBD2|TRBV14
CASSQDLAGVGDTQYF
TGTGCCAGCAGCCAAGATCTAGCGGGAGTGGGAGATACGCAGTATTTT
>TRBJ2-7|.|TRBD2|TRBV7-2
CASSLAERGLAGVSSYEQYF
TGTGCCAGCAGCTTAGCCGAACGTGGACTAGCGGGAGTGAGCTCCTACGAGCAGTACTTC
>TRBJ1-5|.|.|TRBV28
CASSGSDSNQPQHF
TGTGCCAGCAGTGGCAGTGATAGCAATCAGCCCCAGCATTTT
>TRBJ2-1|.|.|TRBV4-1
CASSSTYNEQFF
TGCGCCAGCAGCTCCACCTACAATGAGCAGTTCTTC
>TRBJ2-3|.|.|TRBV5-6
CAPFLRRHTQYF
TGTGCCCCGTTTTTACGGAGACATACGCAGTATTTT
>TRBJ2-3|.|TRBD1|TRBV19
CASSLRDRRHTTKADTQYF
TGTGCCAGTAGTCTCCGGGACAGGCGGCATACCACCAAGGCAGATACGCAGTATTTT
>TRBJ1-5|.|TRBD1|TRBV7-6
CASSLGLGQGSQPQHF
TGTGCCAGCAGCTTAGGGTTGGGACAGGGTAGCCAGCCCCAGCATTTT
>TRBJ1-6|.|.|TRBV21-1
CASSGLHIHHNSPLHF
TGTGCCAGCAGTGGGCTACACATACATCATAATTCACCCCTCCACTTT
>TRBJ2-2|.|TRBD2|TRBV2
CASRGLADTGELFF
TGTGCCAGCAGGGGACTAGCGGACACCGGGGAGCTGTTTTTT
>TRBJ2-2|.|TRBD2|TRBV29-1
CSVQTSGRAGGELFF
TGCAGCGTACAAACTAGCGGGAGGGCCGGAGGGGAGCTGTTTTTT
>TRBJ2-3|.|.|TRBV11-3
CASSLARSTDTQYF
TGTGCCAGCAGCTTAGCTCGGAGCACAGATACGCAGTATTTT
>TRBJ1-1|.|.|TRBV7-2
CASSWRGSPVNTEAFF
TGTGCCAGCAGCTGGAGGGGATCCCCCGTGAACACTGAAGCTTTCTTT
>TRBJ2-5|few|.|TRBV30
CAWSPDHQEGTQYF
TGTGCCTGGAGCCCGGATCACCAAGAAGGGACCCAGTACTTC
>TRBJ1-5|.|TRBD1|TRBV28
CASSRFQGGNQPQHF
TGTGCCAGCAGTCGATTCCAGGGGGGCAATCAGCCCCAGCATTTT
>TRBJ2-1|.|.|TRBV7-2
CASSLASGPQSHEQFF
TGTGCCAGCAGCTTAGCGAGCGGACCCCAAAGCCATGAGCAGTTCTTC
>TRBJ1-6|.|TRBD1|TRBV28
CASSRSLGGDSSRAPLHF
TGTGCCAGCAGTCGGAGTCTAGGGGGCGATAGTTCGCGCGCCCCCCTCCACTTT
>TRBJ1-2|.|.|TRBV5-4
CASSVDSYGYTF
TGTGCCAGCAGCGTAGACAGTTATGGCTACACCTTC
>TRBJ2-1|.|.|TRBV2
CASIIEPYNEQFF
TGTGCCAGCATAATAGAACCGTACAATGAGCAGTTCTTC
>TRBJ1-4|.|.|TRBV30
CAWSTRGHEKLFF
TGTGCCTGGTCAACGAGGGGCCATGAAAAACTGTTTTTT
>TRBJ2-1|.|TRBD2|TRBV7-9
CASSKASGEDEQFF
TGTGCCAGCAGCAAGGCTAGCGGGGAGGATGAGCAGTTCTTC
>TRBJ2-7|.|TRBD2|TRBV18
CASSPRGTVEGYEQYF
TGTGCCAGCTCACCGCGGGGGACGGTGGAGGGGTACGAGCAGTACTTC
>TRBJ1-4|.|.|TRBV2
CASTGPKRREKLFF
TGTGCCAGCACAGGTCCCAAAAGGCGCGAAAAACTGTTTTTT
>TRBJ1-4|.|.|TRBV18
CASSPAATNEKLFF
TGTGCCAGCTCACCAGCTGCAACTAATGAAAAACTGTTTTTT
>TRBJ2-5|.|.|TRBV10-3
CAISETSKFETQYF
TGTGCCATCAGTGAGACTTCGAAATTCGAGACCCAGTACTTC
>TRBJ2-1|.|.|TRBV14
CASSQQVGAYNEQFF
TGTGCCAGCAGCCAGCAGGTCGGGGCCTACAATGAGCAGTTCTTC
>TRBJ1-2|.|.|TRBV4-2
CASSQERGQVDYGYTF
TGTGCCAGCAGCCAAGAAAGAGGGCAGGTTGACTATGGCTACACCTTC
>TRBJ2-1|.|TRBD2|TRBV2
CASQRGEQFF
TGTGCCAGCCAGCGGGGTGAGCAGTTCTTC
>TRBJ2-7|.|TRBD1|TRBV5-1
CASSPGQGAYEQYF
TGCGCCAGCAGCCCCGGACAGGGAGCCTACGAGCAGTACTTC
>TRBJ2-7|.|TRBD1|TRBV2
CASSPGQTYEQYF
TGTGCCAGCAGTCCGGGACAGACCTACGAGCAGTACTTC
>TRBJ2-2|.|TRBD1|TRBV7-2
CASSLQGASAGELFF
TGTGCCAGCAGCTTACAGGGGGCGTCGGCCGGGGAGCTGTTTTTT
>TRBJ2-2|.|.|TRBV6-6
CAITQNTGELFF
TGTGCCATCACTCAGAACACCGGGGAGCTGTTTTTT
>TRBJ2-1|once|TRBD2|TRBV6-5
CASSYSRLAEKQFF
TGTGCCAGCAGTTACTCGAGGCTAGCGGAGAAGCAGTTCTTC
>TRBJ2-1|.|.|TRBV11-3
CASSSRASGEQFF
TGTGCCAGCAGCTCCAGGGCCTCCGGTGAGCAGTTCTTC
>TRBJ2-3|.|.|TRBV5-1
CASSITDTQYF
TGCGCCAGCAGCATTACAGATACGCAGTATTTT
>TRBJ2-2|.|.|TRBV5-4
CASSKQGGGELFF
TGTGCCAGCAGCAAACAGGGTGGGGGGGAGCTGTTTTTT
>TRBJ1-2|.|TRBD1|TRBV19
CASRQRGQAPNYGYTF
TGTGCCAGTAGACAGAGAGGACAGGCCCCTAACTATGGCTACACCTTC
>TRBJ2-2|once|.|TRBV7-9
CASSRARGPPTGELFF
TGTGCCAGCAGCCGTGCGCGGGGCCCTCCTACCGGGGAGCTGTTTTTT
>TRBJ2-1|.|TRBD2|TRBV14
CASSQGYGIAGDEQFF
TGTGCCAGCAGCCAAGGATACGGGATAGCGGGGGATGAGCAGTTCTTC
>TRBJ1-1|.|.|TRBV6-1
CASSERRGSNGAFF
TGTGCCAGCAGTGAAAGGAGAGGTTCAAACGGGGCTTTCTTT
>TRBJ2-4|.|TRBD1|TRBV28
CASSLRGHAKNIQYF
TGTGCCAGCAGTTTAAGGGGGCATGCCAAAAACATTCAGTACTTC
>TRBJ2-1|.|.|TRBV11-2
CASSFILAGRLYNEQFF
TGTGCCAGCAGCTTTATCCTGGCGGGACGACTCTACAATGAGCAGTTCTTC
>TRBJ2-7|.|.|TRBV4-3
CASSQDPRGVGRYEQYF
TGCGCCAGCAGCCAAGATCCGAGGGGGGTAGGGCGATACGAGCAGTACTTC
>TRBJ2-2|.|.|TRBV11-3
CASSKDFSNTGELFF
TGTGCCAGCAGCAAGGACTTCTCGAACACCGGGGAGCTGTTTTTT
>TRBJ2-5|.|.|TRBV4-2
CASSLPGHVQETQYF
TGTGCCAGCAGCTTACCGGGACACGTGCAAGAGACCCAGTACTTC
>TRBJ2-5|.|.|TRBV7-9
CASSLAGVQETQYF
TGTGCCAGCAGCTTAGCAGGGGTGCAAGAGACCCAGTACTTC
>TRBJ2-1|.|.|TRBV5-1
CASSLDKLSGPSYNEQFF
TGCGCCAGCAGCTTGGACAAACTTAGCGGCCCCTCCTACAATGAGCAGTTCTTC
>TRBJ2-1|.|.|TRBV15
CATSSRGWGEQFF
TGTGCCACCAGCAGTCGGGGTTGGGGTGAGCAGTTCTTC
>TRBJ2-1|few|TRBD1|TRBV5-4
CASSPRDSYNEQFF
TGTGCCAGCAGCCCCCGGGACAGTTACAATGAGCAGTTCTTC